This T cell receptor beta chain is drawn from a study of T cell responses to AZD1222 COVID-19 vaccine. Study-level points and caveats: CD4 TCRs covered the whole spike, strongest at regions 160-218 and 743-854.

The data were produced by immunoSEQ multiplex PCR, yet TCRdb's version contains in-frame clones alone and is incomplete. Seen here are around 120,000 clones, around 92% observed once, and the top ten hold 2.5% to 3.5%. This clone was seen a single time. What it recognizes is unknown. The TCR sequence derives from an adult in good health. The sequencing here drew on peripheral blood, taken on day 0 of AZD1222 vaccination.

CDR3 protein: CASSVGWGSHEQYF. CDR3 in DNA: TGTGCCAGCAGCGTAGGTTGGGGTTCCCACGAGCAGTACTTC. This chain links TRBV9 with TRBJ2-7; D ambiguous. Deletions cut 0 bases from V and 5 bases from J, with 12 bases between. This CDR3 contains 14 residues. In germline, CDR1 is SGDLS, CDR2 YYNGEE.